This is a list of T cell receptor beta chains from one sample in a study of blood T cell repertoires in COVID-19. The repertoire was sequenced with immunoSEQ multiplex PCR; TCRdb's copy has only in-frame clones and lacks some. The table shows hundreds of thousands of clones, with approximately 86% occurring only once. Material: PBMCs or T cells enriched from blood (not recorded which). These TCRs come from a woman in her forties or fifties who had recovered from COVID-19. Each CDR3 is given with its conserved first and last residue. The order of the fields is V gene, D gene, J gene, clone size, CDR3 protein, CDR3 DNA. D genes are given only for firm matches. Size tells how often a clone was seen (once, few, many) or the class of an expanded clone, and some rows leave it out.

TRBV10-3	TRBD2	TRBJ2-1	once	CAISESRGLAGLEQFF	TGTGCCATCAGTGAGTCGAGGGGACTAGCGGGACTTGAGCAGTTCTTC
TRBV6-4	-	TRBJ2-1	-	CASNLSGPEQFF	TGTGCCAGCAACCTGAGCGGACCCGAGCAGTTCTTC
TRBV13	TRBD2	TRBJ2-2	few	CASSLVGGSAGELFF	TGTGCCAGCAGCTTAGTCGGCGGGAGTGCCGGGGAGCTGTTTTTT
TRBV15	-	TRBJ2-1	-	CATSRGGDNEQFF	TGTGCCACCAGCAGAGGGGGGGATAATGAGCAGTTCTTC
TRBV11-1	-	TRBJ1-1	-	CASSFDGVNTEAFF	TGTGCCAGCAGCTTCGACGGGGTGAACACTGAAGCTTTCTTT
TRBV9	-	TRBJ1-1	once	CASSPPAGYLTEAFF	TGTGCCAGCAGCCCTCCAGCAGGGTACCTCACTGAAGCTTTCTTT
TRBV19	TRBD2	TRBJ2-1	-	CASSGRVYNEQFF	TGTGCCAGTAGTGGGAGGGTCTACAATGAGCAGTTCTTC
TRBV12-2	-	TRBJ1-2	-	CASRPRRDRGMDGYTF	TGTGCAAGTCGCCCGCGCAGGGACAGGGGTATGGATGGCTACACCTTC
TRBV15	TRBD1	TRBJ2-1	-	CATSRSTGYEQFF	TGTGCCACCAGCAGATCGACAGGGTATGAGCAGTTCTTC
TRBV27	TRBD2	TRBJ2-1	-	CASSLAGGREQFF	TGTGCCAGCAGCTTAGCGGGAGGGCGTGAGCAGTTCTTC